This TCR beta chain was retrieved from a study of cytomegalovirus exposure and HLA in healthy donors. General study findings and limits: Per published reports, the classifier diagnosed cytomegalovirus status with high specificity and sensitivity. A list of about 160 TCR beta chains associated with cytomegalovirus was given. A few chains linked to CMV were shown in vitro to be specific for CMV antigens.

Germline CDR1 SGDLS, CDR2 YYNGEE. V lost 3 bases and J lost 0, with 13 bases in between. This CDR3 is built from 15 residues. This clone showed up just a few times. No antigen is known for it. Method: immunoSEQ multiplex PCR; TCRdb's copy keeps in-frame clones and lacks some. The data show fewer than 400,000 clones, with around 86% seen just once and around 0.8% held by the top ten. The receptor was derived from a woman aged 18-29 years in good health and CMV-seronegative. Sequencing was carried out using PBMCs. The chain joins TRBV9 to TRBJ2-7, with D unresolved. The CDR3 region has the DNA TGTGCCAGCAGCGCATTTACCGGGTTCTCCTACGAGCAGTACTTC. Protein: CASSAFTGFSYEQYF.